The sequence of this T cell receptor beta chain was determined in a study of T cells expressing NK-cell markers (TCRdb year 2020). Study-level background: TCR beta-chain repertoires were profiled in sorted CD3+CD56+NKG2C+, CD3+CD56+NKG2C- and CD3+CD56-NKG2C+ T-cell subsets from about 8 donors. Seven of the eight sequenced donors were HCMV-seropositive and one was HCMV-seronegative. The eight sequenced donors were randomly selected healthy volunteers, three men and five women. The libraries were sequenced on Illumina HiSeq 2000/2500, MiSeq or NextSeq, producing 2 x 150 bp reads.

The reads were generated on an Illumina HiSeq 2000. The TCR beta cDNA libraries were made using 5'RACE template switching, a step that added both a universal primer site and unique molecular identifiers. cDNA synthesis was primed from the TCR beta constant segment and was followed by two successive PCR amplification steps. On the authors' methods: MIGEC handled demultiplexing of the reads and grouping by UMI, while MiTCR was used to assemble and quantify clonotypes. To exclude erroneous sequences, any TCR cDNA sequence not supported by at least two reads was discarded. The tcR package was used for downstream repertoire analysis, and clonotypes were matched between fractions using CDR3 nucleotide sequence together with V segment. Antigen specificity was annotated against VDJdb with VDJmatch, allowing one amino acid substitution in CDR3. TCRdb reprocessed the reads, reporting each CDR3 protein sequence once and no DNA. TCRdb's processing, not the authors', yielded these V and J calls. This sample's table carries roughly 380,000 distinct CDR3 sequences. Around 5.2% of the sample is held by the ten biggest clonotypes.

Paper-wide results and their limitations: Whether the expanded NKG2C-expressing T cell clones were specific for HCMV antigens was left unclear. Those dominant clonotypes were again the most abundant among CD3+CD56-NKG2C+ cells in a handful of donors, at roughly 25-65%. In six donors, the dominant CD3+CD56+NKG2C+ clonotypes ranked among the top 10 CD8+ clonotypes, making up 1.0-7.0% of CD8+ T cells.

A commercial ELISA kit detecting HCMV-specific IgG in serum was used to determine HCMV serostatus. Ficoll density gradient centrifugation was used to isolate peripheral blood mononuclear cells from blood. Points on this clonotype: This clone's antigen is unknown.

Sequencing was performed on blood T cells: a sorted CD56 or NKG2C T cell subset, CD4+ or CD8+ T cells, or bulk PBMC T cells (not recorded which). This receptor was obtained from a man aged 18-70 years in good health.

The CDR3 sequence is CASRDYSYNEQFF. This receptor chain uses TRBV6-6 and TRBJ2-1; TCRdb selects TRBD2, and the lack of DNA leaves this call unchecked. Including the terminal cysteine and phenylalanine, the CDR3 comprises 13 residues. No coding sequence is recorded. For CDR1 and CDR2, the germline V gene (reference sequence) lists MNHNY and SVGAGI.